A single T cell receptor (beta chain) is shown here with its context. The antigen it binds to is not known. Base qualities are not at hand, and no much larger clone is one base apart. TCR beta CDR3 regions were sequenced from DNA using the immunoSEQ Assay. The source study handled its data this way. T cell density was computed as TCR beta template counts normalized to usable DNA estimated by amplifying housekeeping genes. The preseqR package was used to estimate richness by extrapolating to 400,000 templates for PBMC samples and to 120,000 templates for tissue samples. Clonality was defined by subtracting Pielou's evenness from one. To identify tissue-enriched TCRs, differential abundance testing was run on productive amino-acid clonotypes with a minimum total count of 5 and an alpha of 0.1. The Jaccard Index and the Morisita Overlap Index were used to measure repertoire overlap between compartments. TCR beta CDR3s were clustered by GLIPH together with public tetramer-defined viral CDR3s, and at least three viral sequences plus V-gene enrichment were required for viral motifs. Drawn from immuneACCESS, this table holds only the in-frame rearrangements with V and J called that TCRdb kept. Clones are partly lost; checked studies trace under half to an unresolved V gene and leave the rest unexplained. Clone size and V and J calls were adopted from that table, with D and trimming inferred from the DNA. This sample lists 130,000 or so clones; 89% were detected once. Approximately 1.5% of the sample lies in the top ten.

According to the germline V gene, CDR1 reads SGHTA and CDR2 reads FQGNSA. Between the V and J ends, shortened by 1 base and 8 bases respectively, the junction contains 14 bases. There are 15 amino acids in the CDR3, from cysteine to phenylalanine inclusive. Only the CDR3 DNA stays, 45 bases, in frame from base 1. At diagnosis, tumor, uninvolved tumor-adjacent lung and peripheral blood were collected and then preserved as a mix of FFPE and fresh-frozen material. Blood samples were analyzed as peripheral blood mononuclear cells for TCR repertoire profiling. This sample stems from a study of T cells in localized non-small cell lung cancer (dated by TCRdb to the early 2020s). Looking at the study overall: Comparing tumors with uninvolved tumor-adjacent lungs, the study looked at the T cell repertoires of over 200 patients with early-stage NSCLC. The cohort consisted of roughly 240 treatment-naive NSCLC patients whose localized lung tumors had been resected. The mean age of the NSCLC patients was about 62 years, with roughly 120 men and approximately 100 women. Points the paper makes about the study in general: Higher T cell density in blood was associated with longer overall survival, whereas higher clonality in adjacent lung was associated with shorter survival. Uninvolved tumor-adjacent lung showed the highest T cell clonality, higher than tumor, which suggests more focused antigenic responses in the uninvolved tumor-adjacent lung. Because multi-region tumor sequencing was not performed, intratumor heterogeneity could not be ruled out. Of the top 100 tumor clones, a median of approximately 60 were detected in paired uninvolved adjacent lung; around 30 were also among that lung's top 100. Because of the exploratory design, TCR variables were selected using unadjusted p-values without false-discovery rate correction.

The clonotype comes from a female donor older than 55 with stage I lung adenocarcinoma. Here the sequenced sample was peripheral blood, taken before any cancer treatment. The chain is assembled from TRBV7-2 and TRBJ1-4, and possibly TRBD1, on 5 matching bases. CDR3 loop: CASSLVLGGWEKLFF. The base sequence is TGTGCCAGCAGCTTAGTACTCGGGGGATGGGAAAAACTGTTTTTT.